A selection of T cell receptor beta chains follows, all from one sample in a study of cytomegalovirus exposure and HLA in healthy donors. TCRdb keeps only in-frame clones here, not all; method: immunoSEQ multiplex PCR. The table lists more than 60,000 clones, around 80% of them singletons. Sequences were obtained from PBMCs. These receptors originate from a woman between 25 and 40 years old in good health and CMV-seronegative. Each CDR3 is given with its conserved first and last residue. The order of the fields is J gene, V gene, clone size, D gene, CDR3 protein, CDR3 DNA. A D gene is named only where the DNA matches it firmly. Part of the rows lack a size; the others show once, few, many or a class for expanded clones.

j_gene: TRBJ1-2; v_gene: TRBV27; abundance: -; d_gene: TRBD1; CDR3aa: CASSRGTALYGYTF; CDR3nt: TGTGCCAGCAGTCGTGGGACAGCCCTCTATGGCTACACCTTC
j_gene: TRBJ2-1; v_gene: TRBV6-5; abundance: -; d_gene: TRBD2; CDR3aa: CASSYPGLYNEQFF; CDR3nt: TGTGCCAGCAGCTACCCGGGACTATACAATGAGCAGTTCTTC
j_gene: TRBJ2-3; v_gene: TRBV5-1; abundance: -; d_gene: TRBD1; CDR3aa: CASLPGQGGNTQYF; CDR3nt: TGCGCCAGCCTCCCGGGACAGGGGGGAAATACGCAGTATTTT
j_gene: TRBJ1-1; v_gene: TRBV28; abundance: -; d_gene: TRBD1; CDR3aa: CASSSRGPGRGTEAFF; CDR3nt: TGTGCCAGCAGTTCCAGGGGGCCGGGGAGGGGAACTGAAGCTTTCTTT
j_gene: TRBJ1-1; v_gene: TRBV4-1; abundance: -; d_gene: -; CDR3aa: CASSQVRGGDTEAFF; CDR3nt: TGCGCCAGCAGCCAAGTGAGGGGGGGAGACACTGAAGCTTTCTTT
j_gene: TRBJ1-1; v_gene: TRBV5-4; abundance: -; d_gene: -; CDR3aa: CASSPPGGTEAFF; CDR3nt: TGTGCCAGCAGCCCGCCGGGGGGGACTGAAGCTTTCTTT
j_gene: TRBJ1-3; v_gene: TRBV7-2; abundance: few; d_gene: TRBD1; CDR3aa: CASKDRTSGNTIYF; CDR3nt: TGTGCCAGCAAGGACAGGACGTCTGGAAACACCATATATTTT
j_gene: TRBJ1-4; v_gene: TRBV7-2; abundance: -; d_gene: -; CDR3aa: CASTTRVGGNEKLFF; CDR3nt: TGTGCCAGCACCACACGCGTGGGGGGTAATGAAAAACTGTTTTTT
j_gene: TRBJ1-1; v_gene: TRBV30; abundance: -; d_gene: -; CDR3aa: CAWAKNTEAFF; CDR3nt: TGTGCCTGGGCTAAGAACACTGAAGCTTTCTTT
j_gene: TRBJ2-3; v_gene: TRBV6-1; abundance: -; d_gene: -; CDR3aa: CASSPGGGTDTQYF; CDR3nt: TGTGCCAGCAGCCCCGGCGGGGGCACAGATACGCAGTATTTT
j_gene: TRBJ2-1; v_gene: TRBV9; abundance: -; d_gene: TRBD2; CDR3aa: CASSAGTSDYNEQFF; CDR3nt: TGTGCCAGCAGCGCGGGGACTAGCGACTACAATGAGCAGTTCTTC
j_gene: TRBJ1-4; v_gene: TRBV6-1; abundance: -; d_gene: -; CDR3aa: CASGARNEKLFF; CDR3nt: TGTGCCAGCGGAGCCCGAAATGAAAAACTGTTTTTT
j_gene: TRBJ2-7; v_gene: TRBV19; abundance: -; d_gene: -; CDR3aa: CASSISSRVFPYEQYF; CDR3nt: TGTGCCAGTAGTATCTCCTCCAGGGTGTTCCCCTACGAGCAGTACTTC
j_gene: TRBJ2-2; v_gene: TRBV9; abundance: -; d_gene: TRBD2; CDR3aa: CASSSLAGEVTGELFF; CDR3nt: TGTGCCAGCAGCTCTTTAGCGGGAGAGGTCACCGGGGAGCTGTTTTTT
j_gene: TRBJ1-1; v_gene: TRBV7-9; abundance: -; d_gene: -; CDR3aa: CSSSFPGGHFENTEAFF; CDR3nt: TGTTCCAGCAGCTTCCCGGGAGGCCATTTTGAGAACACTGAAGCTTTCTTT
j_gene: TRBJ2-1; v_gene: TRBV9; abundance: -; d_gene: TRBD2; CDR3aa: CASSVGLAAYNEQFF; CDR3nt: TGTGCCAGCAGCGTTGGACTAGCGGCCTACAATGAGCAGTTCTTC
j_gene: TRBJ1-4; v_gene: TRBV7-9; abundance: -; d_gene: TRBD1; CDR3aa: CASSHLRGTNEKLFF; CDR3nt: TGTGCCAGCAGCCATCTCAGGGGGACTAATGAAAAACTGTTTTTT
j_gene: TRBJ1-4; v_gene: TRBV5-1; abundance: -; d_gene: -; CDR3aa: CASSKQGEPNEKLFF; CDR3nt: TGCGCCAGCAGCAAACAGGGAGAGCCTAATGAAAAACTGTTTTTT
j_gene: TRBJ2-3; v_gene: TRBV9; abundance: -; d_gene: TRBD2; CDR3aa: CASSVGEGVSTDTQYF; CDR3nt: TGTGCCAGCAGCGTAGGGGAGGGCGTAAGCACAGATACGCAGTATTTT
j_gene: TRBJ2-5; v_gene: TRBV7-9; abundance: -; d_gene: -; CDR3aa: CASSLKQGETQYF; CDR3nt: TGTGCCAGCAGCTTGAAGCAGGGAGAGACCCAGTACTTC
j_gene: TRBJ1-2; v_gene: TRBV7-8; abundance: -; d_gene: TRBD1; CDR3aa: CASSSRDRHYGYTF; CDR3nt: TGTGCCAGCAGCTCCCGGGACAGACACTATGGCTACACCTTC
j_gene: TRBJ1-3; v_gene: TRBV5-5; abundance: -; d_gene: -; CDR3aa: CASSLTYDRAGYPGNTIYF; CDR3nt: TGTGCCAGCAGCCTGACTTACGATCGGGCAGGGTATCCTGGAAACACCATATATTTT
j_gene: TRBJ1-1; v_gene: TRBV9; abundance: -; d_gene: TRBD1; CDR3aa: CASSIQGDTEAFF; CDR3nt: TGTGCCAGCAGCATACAGGGGGATACTGAAGCTTTCTTT
j_gene: TRBJ2-1; v_gene: TRBV5-8; abundance: -; d_gene: -; CDR3aa: CASSHSPGTPSYNEQFF; CDR3nt: TGTGCCAGCAGCCACAGCCCCGGGACTCCCTCCTACAATGAGCAGTTCTTC
j_gene: TRBJ2-3; v_gene: TRBV30; abundance: -; d_gene: -; CDR3aa: CAWSVRSAGNTDTQYF; CDR3nt: TGTGCCTGGAGTGTACGTTCGGCGGGGAACACAGATACGCAGTATTTT
j_gene: TRBJ1-2; v_gene: TRBV18; abundance: -; d_gene: -; CDR3aa: CASSPDEVGYGYTF; CDR3nt: TGTGCCAGCTCACCAGACGAGGTGGGCTATGGCTACACCTTC
j_gene: TRBJ1-3; v_gene: TRBV7-9; abundance: -; d_gene: TRBD1; CDR3aa: CASSSGGLFGNTIYF; CDR3nt: TGTGCCAGCAGCTCAGGGGGTTTGTTTGGAAACACCATATATTTT
j_gene: TRBJ1-5; v_gene: TRBV12-5; abundance: -; d_gene: -; CDR3aa: CASGYNQPQHF; CDR3nt: TGTGCTAGTGGCTACAATCAGCCCCAGCATTTT
j_gene: TRBJ2-3; v_gene: TRBV5-1; abundance: -; d_gene: -; CDR3aa: CASSAQGARTDTQYF; CDR3nt: TGCGCCAGCAGCGCACAGGGAGCCCGCACAGATACGCAGTATTTT
j_gene: TRBJ2-1; v_gene: TRBV4-3; abundance: -; d_gene: TRBD2; CDR3aa: CASSQDGRGVYNEQFF; CDR3nt: TGCGCCAGCAGCCAAGATGGGCGGGGGGTCTACAATGAGCAGTTCTTC
j_gene: TRBJ1-1; v_gene: TRBV25-1; abundance: -; d_gene: TRBD1; CDR3aa: CASSGDRATEAFF; CDR3nt: TGTGCCAGCAGTGGGGACAGGGCCACTGAAGCTTTCTTT
j_gene: TRBJ1-4; v_gene: TRBV15; abundance: -; d_gene: -; CDR3aa: CATTRGEGEKLFF; CDR3nt: TGTGCCACCACACGGGGGGAGGGTGAAAAACTGTTTTTT
j_gene: TRBJ2-2; v_gene: TRBV5-6; abundance: few; d_gene: -; CDR3aa: CASSSSGGLNTGELFF; CDR3nt: TGTGCCAGCAGCTCTTCTGGCGGACTGAACACCGGGGAGCTGTTTTTT
j_gene: TRBJ1-4; v_gene: TRBV11-2; abundance: -; d_gene: TRBD1; CDR3aa: CASSRTTGGLNEKLFF; CDR3nt: TGTGCCAGCAGCCGAACCACAGGGGGCCTTAATGAAAAACTGTTTTTT
j_gene: TRBJ2-2; v_gene: TRBV6-5; abundance: -; d_gene: TRBD1; CDR3aa: CASTPGQGSTGELFF; CDR3nt: TGTGCCAGCACCCCGGGACAGGGGAGCACCGGGGAGCTGTTTTTT
j_gene: TRBJ2-7; v_gene: TRBV4-3; abundance: few; d_gene: TRBD1; CDR3aa: CASSQSTGDYEQYF; CDR3nt: TGCGCCAGCAGCCAATCTACAGGGGACTACGAGCAGTACTTC
j_gene: TRBJ2-2; v_gene: TRBV2; abundance: few; d_gene: -; CDR3aa: CASRPSGVTGEELFF; CDR3nt: TGTGCCAGCAGACCTTCAGGGGTGACCGGTGAGGAGCTGTTTTTT
j_gene: TRBJ1-1; v_gene: TRBV19; abundance: -; d_gene: -; CDR3aa: CASSKLANTEAFF; CDR3nt: TGTGCCAGTAGTAAGCTAGCGAACACTGAAGCTTTCTTT
j_gene: TRBJ2-2; v_gene: TRBV27; abundance: -; d_gene: -; CDR3aa: CASTLTTRGSGELFF; CDR3nt: TGTGCCAGCACCCTGACTACCCGGGGGTCCGGGGAGCTGTTTTTT
j_gene: TRBJ1-3; v_gene: TRBV19; abundance: large; d_gene: -; CDR3aa: CASSMGGALSGNTIYF; CDR3nt: TGTGCCAGTAGTATGGGAGGGGCCCTCTCTGGAAACACCATATATTTT
j_gene: TRBJ1-5; v_gene: TRBV4-3; abundance: few; d_gene: -; CDR3aa: CASSQDSGGQPQHF; CDR3nt: TGCGCCAGCAGCCAAGATTCGGGGGGTCAGCCCCAGCATTTT
j_gene: TRBJ1-4; v_gene: TRBV7-9; abundance: -; d_gene: -; CDR3aa: CASSLPGGNEKLFF; CDR3nt: TGTGCCAGCAGCCTCCCGGGAGGCAATGAAAAACTGTTTTTT
j_gene: TRBJ2-1; v_gene: TRBV6-1; abundance: -; d_gene: -; CDR3aa: CASRIPGLQYNEQFF; CDR3nt: TGTGCCAGCAGGATACCGGGACTTCAATACAATGAGCAGTTCTTC
j_gene: TRBJ1-1; v_gene: TRBV27; abundance: -; d_gene: -; CDR3aa: CASSLLGPGTEAFF; CDR3nt: TGTGCCAGCAGTTTATTAGGCCCGGGGACTGAAGCTTTCTTT
j_gene: TRBJ2-3; v_gene: TRBV19; abundance: few; d_gene: TRBD1; CDR3aa: CASSPGQGAGTQYF; CDR3nt: TGTGCCAGTAGCCCGGGACAGGGGGCAGGCACGCAGTATTTT
j_gene: TRBJ1-3; v_gene: TRBV7-2; abundance: -; d_gene: TRBD1; CDR3aa: CASSLSTGSGNTIYF; CDR3nt: TGTGCCAGCAGCTTATCGACAGGGTCTGGAAACACCATATATTTT
j_gene: TRBJ1-3; v_gene: TRBV9; abundance: -; d_gene: -; CDR3aa: CASSPGMENTIYF; CDR3nt: TGTGCCAGCAGCCCGGGAATGGAAAACACCATATATTTT
j_gene: TRBJ2-2; v_gene: TRBV9; abundance: -; d_gene: -; CDR3aa: CASSVAAGAAGELFF; CDR3nt: TGTGCCAGCAGCGTAGCGGCAGGGGCGGCCGGGGAGCTGTTTTTT
j_gene: TRBJ1-2; v_gene: TRBV14; abundance: -; d_gene: -; CDR3aa: CASSPITGFNYGYTF; CDR3nt: TGTGCCAGCAGCCCTATTACAGGGTTCAACTATGGCTACACCTTC
j_gene: TRBJ1-4; v_gene: TRBV7-9; abundance: few; d_gene: TRBD1; CDR3aa: CSSSSSTGGATNEKLFF; CDR3nt: TGTTCCAGCAGCTCTTCGACAGGGGGGGCAACTAATGAAAAACTGTTTTTT
j_gene: TRBJ2-3; v_gene: TRBV5-1; abundance: few; d_gene: TRBD2; CDR3aa: CASTSGTSPDTQYF; CDR3nt: TGCGCCAGCACTTCCGGGACTAGCCCAGATACGCAGTATTTT
j_gene: TRBJ2-1; v_gene: TRBV11-3; abundance: -; d_gene: -; CDR3aa: CASSPAGYNEQLF; CDR3nt: TGTGCCAGCAGCCCTGCAGGGTACAATGAGCAGCTCTTC
j_gene: TRBJ2-6; v_gene: TRBV19; abundance: -; d_gene: TRBD1; CDR3aa: CASSIGTGILSGANVLTF; CDR3nt: TGTGCCAGTAGTATCGGGACAGGCATCCTCTCTGGGGCCAACGTCCTGACTTTC
j_gene: TRBJ1-1; v_gene: TRBV5-1; abundance: -; d_gene: -; CDR3aa: CASSLEGGGRDTEAFF; CDR3nt: TGCGCCAGCAGCTTGGAGGGGGGGGGCAGGGACACTGAAGCTTTCTTT
j_gene: TRBJ1-1; v_gene: TRBV18; abundance: few; d_gene: -; CDR3aa: CASSLRQAYTEAFF; CDR3nt: TGTGCCAGCTCACTTCGACAGGCCTACACTGAAGCTTTCTTT